This entry lists 21 T cell receptor beta chains sequenced from one sample in a study of blood T cell repertoires in COVID-19. Here immunoSEQ multiplex PCR was the method, and the copy in TCRdb shows in-frame clones only, minus some. The sample holds 200,000 to 250,000 clones, about 85% seen once. The material sequenced was peripheral blood. Receptor source: a woman aged 18-29 years who had recovered from COVID-19.

At least ten counts were recorded for this clone. The rearrangement uses TRBV10-3 and TRBJ1-5, with no clear D. CDR3 length equals 15 residues. V was shortened by 0 bases and J by 9 bases, with 15 bases between the two germline ends. CDR1 ENHRY and CDR2 SYGVKD come from the germline V gene. CDR3 protein: CAISESEQFGRPQHF. For the CDR3, the DNA is TGTGCCATCAGTGAGTCGGAACAGTTTGGGCGGCCCCAGCATTTT.

The J gene is TRBJ1-2, the V gene TRBV12-3 or TRBV12-4; tentatively, D is TRBD1 (5 bases). V gave up 7 bases and J gave up 7 bases, with 13 bases separating them. The CDR3 loop spans 12 amino acids. CDR3 sequence: CASNSDTFGYTF. The CDR3 nucleotides are TGTGCCAGCAACTCGGACACCTTTGGCTACACCTTC.

The V gene is TRBV19, the J gene TRBJ2-7; no reliable D call. V shed 5 bases and J shed 3 bases, with 11 bases lying between them. Germline CDR1 is LNHDA and CDR2 is SQIVND (reference sequence). The CDR3 consists of 13 residues. CDR3 DNA: TGTGCCAGTAGTTGGGCAGAGTTCTACGAGCAGTACTTC. It codes for CASSWAEFYEQYF.

V gene TRBV7-3 combines with J gene TRBJ2-1; perhaps TRBD1 as D (7 bases). Deletions cut 4 bases from V and 2 bases from J, with 18 bases between. Germline V gene sequence: CDR1 SGHTA, CDR2 FQGTGA. The CDR3 spans 17 residues. The CDR3 region is CASSSGDRAGTYNEQFF. In DNA form, the CDR3 reads TGTGCCAGCAGCTCCGGCGACAGGGCGGGGACCTACAATGAGCAGTTCTTC.

V and J are TRBV7-2 and TRBJ2-3; D not resolved. The V end was cut by 4 bases, the J end by 8 bases, with 19 bases between. CDR1 is SGHTA, CDR2 FQGNSA, per germline. The CDR3 has 15 amino acids. CDR3 sequence (DNA): TGTGCCAGCAGCTCCCCGGTGGGCCCAACCTTTACGCAGTATTTT. It is translated as CASSSPVGPTFTQYF.

The rearrangement uses TRBV2 and TRBJ2-4, with 8 bases that match TRBD1. Germline trimming cut 3 bases from V and 1 base from J; bases unmatched to any gene: 5. This CDR3 contains 16 residues. Germline V CDR1 and CDR2: SNHLY, FYNNEI. For the CDR3, the DNA is TGTGCCAGCAGTGACAGGGGGCGCAGGGCCAAAAACATTCAGTACTTC. This translates into CASSDRGRRAKNIQYF.

This sequence joins TRBV11-3 and TRBJ2-7; D possibly corresponds to TRBD1 (6 bases). CDR3 size: 14 residues. CDR1 is SGHNT and CDR2 is YENEEA in the germline V gene. Deletions cut 4 bases from V and 5 bases from J, with 15 bases between. The CDR3 nucleotides are TGTGCCAGCAGCTCCCCCGCCAGGGGAGACGAGCAGTACTTC. This translates into CASSSPARGDEQYF. Supplemented by reference TRBV11-3 and TRBJ2-7, the full variable domain reads EAGVVQSPRYKIIEKKQPVAFWCNPISGHNTLYWYLQNLGQGPELLIRYENEEAVDDSQLPKDRFSAERLKGVDSTLKIQPAELGDSAVYLCASSSPARGDEQYFGPGTRLTVT.

The chain recombines TRBV9 with TRBJ2-5; 7 bases are a match to TRBD1. This CDR3 is built from 15 residues. Germline values: CDR1 SGDLS, CDR2 YYNGEE. V lost 0 bases to trimming and J lost 5 bases; unmatched junction nucleotides: 7. CDR3 in DNA: TGTGCCAGCAGCGTAGACCAGGGGGAGCACGAGACCCAGTACTTC. Its translation: CASSVDQGEHETQYF.

V is TRBV4-3 and J is TRBJ2-1; D is perhaps TRBD2 (6 bases). The CDR3 runs to 14 residues. Trimming removed 0 bases from V and 12 bases from J, with 15 bases in between. From germline, CDR1 is LGHNA and CDR2 YSLEER. The CDR3 DNA reads TGCGCCAGCAGCCAAGAAGGTTCACTAGCCGCGCAGTTCTTC. Amino acids: CASSQEGSLAAQFF.

The V and J genes are TRBV30 and TRBJ2-1; TRBD2 matches at 8 bases. The CDR3 contains 14 residues. The germline CDR1 and CDR2 sequences are GTSNPN and SVGIG (reference sequence). With V trimmed by 3 bases and J by 7 bases, 8 bases remained unmatched. The CDR3 protein is CAWRNEREYNEQFF. The DNA for the CDR3 is TGTGCCTGGAGGAACGAGCGGGAGTATAATGAGCAGTTCTTC. The whole variable domain, remainder taken from reference TRBV30 and TRBJ2-1, is SQTIHQWPATLVQPVGSPLSLECTVEGTSNPNLYWYRQAAGRGLQLLFYSVGIGQISSEVPQNLSASRPQDRQFILSSKKLLLSDSGFYLCAWRNEREYNEQFFGPGTRLTVL.

This chain connects TRBV9 to TRBJ1-1; 7 bases agree with TRBD1. The CDR3 consists of 15 residues. The germline V gene has CDR1 SGDLS and CDR2 YYNGEE. Germline trimming cut 3 bases from V and 1 base from J; bases unmatched to any gene: 6. The CDR3 spells CASSAKTGQNTEAFF. The CDR3 nucleotides are TGTGCCAGCAGCGCCAAGACAGGGCAGAACACTGAAGCTTTCTTT. The whole variable domain, remainder taken from reference TRBV9 and TRBJ1-1, is DSGVTQTPKHLITATGQRVTLRCSPRSGDLSVYWYQQSLDQGLQFLIQYYNGEERAKGNILERFSAQQFPDLHSELNLSSLELGDSALYFCASSAKTGQNTEAFFGQGTRLTVV.

This chain connects TRBV24-1 to TRBJ1-2, with TRBD1 matching 8 bases. This CDR3 region has 10 residues. V lost 6 bases, J lost 13 bases, and 3 bases stayed unmatched. The germline V gene encodes CDR1 KGHDR and CDR2 SFDVKD. The CDR3 protein is CATSRGQGTF. In DNA, the CDR3 is TGTGCCACCAGTCGCGGACAGGGCACCTTC.

This rearrangement joins TRBV14 to TRBJ2-3, with D perhaps matching TRBD2 (5 bases). Trimming cost V 1 base and J 4 bases, with 15 bases left between them. The germline gives CDR1 SGHDN, CDR2 FVKESK. The CDR3 consists of 16 residues. The DNA of the CDR3 is TGTGCCAGCAGCCAAGTCGCGGTACTAGGTCCAGATACGCAGTATTTT. Its protein product is CASSQVAVLGPDTQYF.

This clone has just one count. The chain couples TRBV15 to TRBJ2-7; 8 bases are shared with TRBD2. The V segment lost 2 bases and the J segment 5 bases; nucleotides outside the gene matches: 5. Germline V lookup: CDR1 LNHNV, CDR2 YYDKDF (reference sequence). The CDR3 has 14 amino acids. CDR3 DNA sequence: TGTGCCACCAGCAGACTGGCGGGAGGCGACGAGCAGTACTTC. Amino acid sequence: CATSRLAGGDEQYF.

V is TRBV5-5 and J is TRBJ2-1; 8 nucleotides line up with TRBD1. Germline loops: CDR1 SGHKS, CDR2 YYEKEE (reference sequence). V was clipped by 2 bases and J by 4 bases; unmatched bases: 17. This CDR3 is 19 amino acids long. CDR3 residues: CASSFTSQGAPKQYNEQFF. The CDR3 bases are TGTGCCAGCAGCTTTACCTCTCAGGGGGCCCCAAAACAGTACAATGAGCAGTTCTTC.

The count of this clone is one. The chain couples TRBV6-2 or TRBV6-3 to TRBJ1-1; 9 bases line up with TRBD1. The germline V gene encodes CDR1 MNHEY and CDR2 SVGEGT. The length of the CDR3 is 15 residues. With V trimmed by 0 bases and J by 4 bases, 3 bases remained unmatched. In nucleotides, the CDR3 is TGTGCCAGCAGTTACTCCGTGACAGGGGGCACTGAAGCTTTCTTT. Translation: CASSYSVTGGTEAFF.

This chain uses TRBV19 with TRBJ1-1; weak D call: TRBD1 (5 bases). This CDR3 is built from 14 residues. Trimming pared 1 base from V and 11 bases from J, leaving 17 bases between. Germline assignment: CDR1 LNHDA and CDR2 SQIVND (reference sequence). The CDR3 protein is CASSIVAGNVGAFF. DNA of the CDR3: TGTGCCAGTAGTATAGTAGCAGGGAACGTGGGGGCTTTCTTT.

This clone was seen only a few times. This rearrangement joins TRBV29-1 to TRBJ2-1; no definite D call. The CDR3 spans 8 residues. CDR1 is SQVTM and CDR2 is ANQGSEA in the germline V gene. The CDR3 coding sequence is TGCACCACAGTCGAGCAGTTCTTC. Translating it yields CTTVEQFF.

J is TRBJ2-2 and V is TRBV27, with a tentative D call TRBD1 (5 bases). The CDR3 totals 16 residues. The germline gives CDR1 MNHEY, CDR2 SMNVEV (reference sequence). The germline V and J ends were trimmed by 2 bases and 0 bases, with 10 bases remaining between them. Written as DNA, the CDR3 is TGTGCCAGCAGTTTACTACAGGCCACGAACACCGGGGAGCTGTTTTTT. Translation: CASSLLQATNTGELFF.

This clone was observed a single time. V is TRBV7-8 and J is TRBJ2-2, with 9 bases fitting TRBD2. The V and J ends lost 4 bases and 0 bases, in that order; junction bases with no gene match: 12. Germline values: CDR1 SGHVS, CDR2 FQNEAQ. The CDR3 runs to 19 residues. CDR3 in DNA: TGTGCCAGCAGCTCCCCTATCGGACTAGCGAACGCGAACACCGGGGAGCTGTTTTTT. Translated: CASSSPIGLANANTGELFF.

The chain is built from TRBV30 and TRBJ1-2, with D unclear. CDR1 is GTSNPN, CDR2 SVGIG, per germline (reference sequence). There are 13 residues in the CDR3. Trimming cost V 1 base and J 2 bases, with 8 bases left between them. CDR3 DNA sequence: TGTGCCTGGAGTGCGGGGAGGAACTATGGCTACACCTTC. Translating gives CAWSAGRNYGYTF.